This T cell receptor beta chain was obtained from a study of blood T cell repertoires in COVID-19. Repertoires were generated with immunoSEQ multiplex PCR, while TCRdb's copy carries only in-frame clones and drops some. The profile shows about 410,000 clones, about 90% of them singletons. With V trimmed by 2 bases and J by 0 bases, 7 bases remained unmatched. Germline-derived CDR1 and CDR2 are MNHEY and SVGEGT. This CDR3 has 16 amino acids. Sequencing input: PBMCs or T cells enriched from blood (not recorded which). The sequence derives from a man younger than 30 who had recovered from COVID-19. The V and J genes are TRBV6-2 or TRBV6-3 and TRBJ2-7, with TRBD1 identical over 7 bases. In nucleotides, the CDR3 is TGTGCCAGCAGTTACCCTCCGGGACAGCGCTCCTACGAGCAGTACTTC. As protein: CASSYPPGQRSYEQYF.